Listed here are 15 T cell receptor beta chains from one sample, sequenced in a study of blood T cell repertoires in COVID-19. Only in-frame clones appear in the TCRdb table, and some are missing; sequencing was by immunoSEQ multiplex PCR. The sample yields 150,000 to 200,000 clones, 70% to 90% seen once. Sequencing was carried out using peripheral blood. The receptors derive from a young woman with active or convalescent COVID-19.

Here the CDR3 reads CASSIALGVDTQYF. DNA of the CDR3: TGTGCCAGTAGTATTGCCCTCGGGGTAGATACGCAGTATTTT. The chain couples TRBV19 to TRBJ2-3, with D perhaps TRBD2 (5 bases). V shed 3 bases and J shed 5 bases, with 12 bases lying between them. Germline V gene data show CDR1 as LNHDA and CDR2 as SQIVND (reference sequence). This CDR3 contains 14 residues.

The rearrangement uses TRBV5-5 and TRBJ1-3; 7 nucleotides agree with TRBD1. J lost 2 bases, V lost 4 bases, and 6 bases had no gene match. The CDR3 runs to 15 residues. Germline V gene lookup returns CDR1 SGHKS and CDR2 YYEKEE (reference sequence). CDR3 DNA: TGTGCCAGCAGCCGAGGGGACAGCGCTGGAAACACCATATATTTT. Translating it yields CASSRGDSAGNTIYF.

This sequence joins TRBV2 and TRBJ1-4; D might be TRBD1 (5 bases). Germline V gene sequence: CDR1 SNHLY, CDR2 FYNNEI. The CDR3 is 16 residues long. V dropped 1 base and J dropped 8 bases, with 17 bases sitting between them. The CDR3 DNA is TGTGCCAGCAGTGAAGAGGGCGGCCAGGGCCAAGAAAAACTGTTTTTT. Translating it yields CASSEEGGQGQEKLFF. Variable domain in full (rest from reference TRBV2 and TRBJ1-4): EPEVTQTPSHQVTQMGQEVILRCVPISNHLYFYWYRQILGQKVEFLVSFYNNEISEKSEIFDDQFSVERPDGSNFTLKIRSTKLEDSAMYFCASSEEGGQGQEKLFFGSGTQLSVL.

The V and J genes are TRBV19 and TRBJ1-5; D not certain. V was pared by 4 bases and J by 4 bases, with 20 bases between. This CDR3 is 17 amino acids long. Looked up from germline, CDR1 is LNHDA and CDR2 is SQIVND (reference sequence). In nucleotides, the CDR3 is TGTGCCAGTAGTACTCAGACACAGCTACCAAAGAATCAGCCCCAGCATTTT. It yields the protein CASSTQTQLPKNQPQHF.

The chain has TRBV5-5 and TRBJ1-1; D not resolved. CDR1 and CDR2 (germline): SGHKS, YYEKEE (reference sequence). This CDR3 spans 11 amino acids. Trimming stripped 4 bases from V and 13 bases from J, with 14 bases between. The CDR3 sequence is CASSEGLFVFF. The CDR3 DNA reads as TGTGCCAGCAGCGAAGGACTTTTCGTTTTCTTT.

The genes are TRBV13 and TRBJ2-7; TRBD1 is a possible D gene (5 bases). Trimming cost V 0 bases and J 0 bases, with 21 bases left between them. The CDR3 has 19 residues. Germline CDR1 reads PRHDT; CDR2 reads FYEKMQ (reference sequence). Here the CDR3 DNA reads TGTGCCAGCAGCTTAGGCCTAGGTGGTGTGGGGCGAAGCTCCTACGAGCAGTACTTC. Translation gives CASSLGLGGVGRSSYEQYF.

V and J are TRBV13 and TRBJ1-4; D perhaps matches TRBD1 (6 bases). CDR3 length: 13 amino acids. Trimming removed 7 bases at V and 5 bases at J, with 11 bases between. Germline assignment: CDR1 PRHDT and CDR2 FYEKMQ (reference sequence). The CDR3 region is CASTRGRNEKLFF. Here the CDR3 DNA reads TGTGCCAGCACCAGGGGCAGAAATGAAAAACTGTTTTTT.

The CDR3 bases are TGTGCCAGCAGCTTAGGGGGAGAAGCCAAAAACATTCAGTACTTC. Translating it yields CASSLGGEAKNIQYF. The V call is TRBV11-3, the J call TRBJ2-4, with D perhaps matching TRBD2 (5 bases). The V end was cut by 1 base, the J end by 0 bases, with 7 bases between. Germline V gene lookup returns CDR1 SGHNT and CDR2 YENEEA. The CDR3 spans 15 residues.

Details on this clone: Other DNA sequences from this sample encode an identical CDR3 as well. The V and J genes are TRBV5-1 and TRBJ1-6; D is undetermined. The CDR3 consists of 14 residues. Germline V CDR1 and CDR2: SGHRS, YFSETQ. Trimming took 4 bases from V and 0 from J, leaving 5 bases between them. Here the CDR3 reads CASSPSSYNSPLHF. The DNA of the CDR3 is TGCGCCAGCAGCCCTAGCTCCTATAATTCACCCCTCCACTTT.

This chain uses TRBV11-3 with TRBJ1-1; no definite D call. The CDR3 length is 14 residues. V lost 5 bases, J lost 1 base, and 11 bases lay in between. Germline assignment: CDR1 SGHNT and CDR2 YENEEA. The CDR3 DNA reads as TGTGCCAGCAGCCTCGTTCGGGGGAACACTGAAGCTTTCTTT. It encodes CASSLVRGNTEAFF.

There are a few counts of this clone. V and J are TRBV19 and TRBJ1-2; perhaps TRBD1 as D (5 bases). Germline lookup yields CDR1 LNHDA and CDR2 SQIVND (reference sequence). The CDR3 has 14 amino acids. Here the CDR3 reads CAHRPQGTNYGYTF. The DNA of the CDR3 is TGTGCTCATAGGCCCCAGGGAACTAACTATGGCTACACCTTC.

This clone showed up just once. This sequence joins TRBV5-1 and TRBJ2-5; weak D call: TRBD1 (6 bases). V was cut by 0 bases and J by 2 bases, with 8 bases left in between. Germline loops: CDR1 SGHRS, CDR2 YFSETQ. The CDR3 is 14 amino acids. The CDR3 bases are TGCGCCAGCAGCTTGGGACAGGTACAAGAGACCCAGTACTTC. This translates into CASSLGQVQETQYF.

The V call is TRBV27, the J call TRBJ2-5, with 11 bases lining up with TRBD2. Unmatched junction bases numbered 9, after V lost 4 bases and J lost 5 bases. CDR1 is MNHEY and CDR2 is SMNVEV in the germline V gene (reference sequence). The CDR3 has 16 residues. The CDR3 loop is CASSWGSGRAYETQYF. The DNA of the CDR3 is TGTGCCAGCAGTTGGGGTAGCGGGAGGGCCTATGAGACCCAGTACTTC.

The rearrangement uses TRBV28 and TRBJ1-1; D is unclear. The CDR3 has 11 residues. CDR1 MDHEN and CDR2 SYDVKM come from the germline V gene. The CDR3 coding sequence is TGTGTAGTTTTAGGAGCCACTGAAGCTTTCTTT. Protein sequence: CVVLGATEAFF.

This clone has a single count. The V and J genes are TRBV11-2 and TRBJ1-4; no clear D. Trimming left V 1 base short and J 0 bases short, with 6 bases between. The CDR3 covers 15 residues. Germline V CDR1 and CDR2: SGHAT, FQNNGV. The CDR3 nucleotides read TGTGCCAGCAGCTTAGTGGCAGCAACTAATGAAAAACTGTTTTTT. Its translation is CASSLVAATNEKLFF.